This T cell receptor beta chain was obtained from a study of cytomegalovirus exposure and HLA in healthy donors. Turning to the study itself: In an early release, HLA-typed donors contributed roughly 85 million unique TCR sequences. Study-wide results and caveats: What a later analysis showed was that several of the most significant clusters appeared linked to common viral pathogens. A prior analysis recorded that most TCR beta V segments were productive about 90% or about 30% of the time. Cytomegalovirus status was reportedly diagnosed by the classifier with high sensitivity and specificity.

The CDR3 sequence is 15 residues long. CDR1 is SGHNT and CDR2 is YYREEE in the germline V gene (reference sequence). Trimming took 1 base from V and 4 from J; bases not matched to a gene: 0. In the case of this clone: Antigen: not known.

60 Vbeta and 13 Jbeta primers were used in PCR. The protocol was immunoSEQ multiplex PCR, while the TCRdb copy is restricted to in-frame clones and leaves out a portion. The sample includes 200,000 to 250,000 clones, roughly 75% of them seen just once. Specimen: PBMCs. The TCR sequence derives from a woman younger than 45 in good health and CMV-seronegative. V and J are TRBV5-4 and TRBJ2-2; 11 bases agree with TRBD2. As DNA, the CDR3 is TGTGCCAGCAGCTTGCTAGCGGGAGGCACCGGGGAGCTGTTTTTT. Translating gives CASSLLAGGTGELFF.